A single sample gave rise to the 26 T cell receptor beta chains below, sequenced in a study of chemoradiotherapy in HPV16-positive cancers. Assay: immunoSEQ multiplex PCR; the TCRdb copy retains only in-frame clones and omits some. The table shows under 70,000 clones, with more than 75% occurring only once. Here the sequenced sample was blood, taken from a patient who underwent chemoradiotherapy. These TCRs come from a human donor with HPV-associated anogenital cancer.

The rearrangement uses TRBV7-8 and TRBJ1-5; D remains ambiguous. V shed 3 bases and J shed 2 bases, with 20 bases lying between them. The V gene's germline CDR1 is SGHVS and CDR2 FQNEAQ. This CDR3 has 18 amino acids. The CDR3 is CASSLGILVVSGNQPQHF. As DNA, the CDR3 is TGTGCCAGCAGCTTGGGGATATTAGTCGTGTCGGGCAATCAGCCCCAGCATTTT.

By frequency in the sample, this clone is medium-sized. The chain combines TRBV5-4 with TRBJ2-2; D could derive from TRBD1 or TRBD2 (5 bases each). The V end was cut by 4 bases, the J end by 0 bases, with 13 bases between. The CDR3 has 16 residues. The germline V gene has CDR1 SGHNT and CDR2 YYREEE (reference sequence). DNA of the CDR3: TGTGCCAGCAGCCCGGGGACGTCTTCGAACACCGGGGAGCTGTTTTTT. It codes for CASSPGTSSNTGELFF.

The chain recombines TRBV2 with TRBJ1-3, with D maybe TRBD1 (5 bases). The ends were cut back, 6 bases at V and 4 bases at J, with 10 bases in the middle. The CDR3 covers 13 residues. Germline lookup yields CDR1 SNHLY and CDR2 FYNNEI. This CDR3 is CASRFRDGNTIYF. The CDR3 DNA is TGTGCCAGCAGATTCAGGGACGGAAACACCATATATTTT.

This clone has a single count. The V gene is TRBV29-1, the J gene TRBJ1-2, with D maybe TRBD1 (6 bases). The CDR3 extends over 12 amino acids. V lost 7 bases and J lost 2, with 11 bases in between. Germline V gene lookup returns CDR1 SQVTM and CDR2 ANQGSEA. CDR3: CSAGDTNYGYTF. DNA for the CDR3: TGCAGCGCGGGGGACACCAACTATGGCTACACCTTC.

The rearrangement joins TRBV6-4 to TRBJ1-1; the D gene is possibly TRBD1 (6 bases). From germline, CDR1 is MRHNA and CDR2 SNTAGT. The length of the CDR3 is 15 residues. The V end was cut by 6 bases, the J end by 4 bases, with 18 bases between. The CDR3 protein is CASRREGGLSTEAFF. In DNA, the CDR3 is TGTGCCAGCAGACGCGAGGGGGGTCTGAGCACTGAAGCTTTCTTT.

CDR3 DNA sequence: TGTGCCAGCAGCGTAGAGCTAGCGGGAATCAATGAGCAGTTCTTC. Its translation is CASSVELAGINEQFF. The V and J genes are TRBV9 and TRBJ2-1, with 9 bases fitting TRBD2. Trimming at V came to 0 bases and at J to 6 bases, leaving 4 bases not matched to a gene. Germline V gene data show CDR1 as SGDLS and CDR2 as YYNGEE. CDR3 length: 15 amino acids.

This rearrangement joins TRBV7-8 to TRBJ2-7; 9 bases agree with TRBD1. CDR3 length equals 15 residues. Trimming removed 7 bases from V and 1 base from J; junction bases left unmatched: 8. CDR1 is SGHVS, CDR2 FQNEAQ, per germline. CDR3 in amino acids: CASTLGQGSSYEQYF. DNA of the CDR3: TGTGCCAGCACCCTTGGACAGGGGTCTTCCTACGAGCAGTACTTC.

The V and J genes are TRBV27 and TRBJ2-2, with D perhaps given as TRBD1 or TRBD2 (5 bases each). Deletions cut 5 bases from V and 6 bases from J, with 16 bases between. CDR1 and CDR2 (germline): MNHEY, SMNVEV (reference sequence). The CDR3 sequence is 15 residues long. CDR3 region: CASSPPGGDSGELFF. CDR3 sequence (DNA): TGTGCCAGCAGTCCCCCTGGGGGAGATTCCGGGGAGCTGTTTTTT.

V and J are TRBV2 and TRBJ1-5, with 7 bases that match TRBD1. V lost 4 bases and J lost 4; bases outside the gene matches: 4. This CDR3 is 14 amino acids long. CDR1 is SNHLY, CDR2 FYNNEI, per germline. The CDR3 DNA reads as TGTGCCAGCAGTGGCGGCAGGGGGAATCAGCCCCAGCATTTT. This codes for CASSGGRGNQPQHF.

Only a few counts were recorded for this clone. This chain uses TRBV21-1 with TRBJ1-5; TRBD1 is the table's D call, not checked against the DNA. TRBV21-1 is an annotated pseudogene. This CDR3 is built from 16 residues. The CDR3 reads CASSKAARGHNQPQHF. The CDR3 bases are TGTGCCAGCAGCAAAGCAGCCAGGGGGCACAATCAGCCCCAGCATTTT.

The chain employs TRBV7-8 and TRBJ2-5; TRBD1 matches 7 bases. With V trimmed by 7 bases and J by 6 bases, 20 bases remained unmatched. CDR1 is SGHVS and CDR2 is FQNEAQ in the germline V gene. The CDR3 is 17 amino acids. The CDR3 DNA reads as TGTGCCAGCACCCCCCTGTCCCGGCAGGGGGTCTGGAAGACCCAGTACTTC. Encoded protein: CASTPLSRQGVWKTQYF.

CDR3 residues: CASSYSMGEYTGELFF. DNA of the CDR3: TGTGCCAGCAGTTACTCAATGGGGGAGTACACCGGGGAGCTGTTTTTT. This chain connects TRBV6-5 to TRBJ2-2, with D possibly being TRBD1 or TRBD2 (5 bases each). Trimming shortened V by 0 bases and J by 3 bases, and 11 bases separated the two germline ends. CDR1 MNHEY and CDR2 SVGAGI come from the germline V gene. The CDR3 spans 16 residues.

V gene TRBV19 combines with J gene TRBJ2-7; possibly TRBD1 for D (6 bases). CDR3 size: 14 residues. V dropped 1 base and J dropped 2 bases, with 9 bases sitting between them. Germline assignment: CDR1 LNHDA and CDR2 SQIVND (reference sequence). CDR3 nucleotide sequence: TGTGCCAGTAGTATAGGACACAGGGCCTACGAGCAGTACTTC. Translation: CASSIGHRAYEQYF.

This chain links TRBV19 with TRBJ1-2; perhaps TRBD1 as D (6 bases). Germline CDR1 and CDR2: LNHDA and SQIVND (reference sequence). The CDR3 is made up of 14 amino acids. V was clipped by 7 bases and J by 4 bases, with 16 bases between them. DNA of the CDR3: TGTGCCAGTACCCTAGACACCAGGGGCTATGGCTACACCTTC. Translating it yields CASTLDTRGYGYTF. Full variable domain (missing parts from reference TRBV19 and TRBJ1-2): DGGITQSPKYLFRKEGQNVTLSCEQNLNHDAMYWYRQDPGQGLRLIYYSQIVNDFQKGDIAEGYSVSREKKESFPLTVTSAQKNPTAFYLCASTLDTRGYGYTFGSGTRLTVV.

The chain links TRBV28 to TRBJ1-2, with D unclear. CDR1 MDHEN and CDR2 SYDVKM come from the germline V gene. V shed 3 bases and J shed 4 bases, with 12 bases lying between them. The CDR3 has 14 residues. The CDR3 sequence is CASSLQPGFYGYTF. The CDR3 nucleotides read TGTGCCAGCAGTTTGCAACCGGGGTTCTATGGCTACACCTTC.

The chain employs TRBV9 and TRBJ2-1; TRBD2 matches at 7 bases. J was trimmed by 4 bases and V by 0 bases; bases with no gene match: 1. CDR1 is SGDLS, CDR2 YYNGEE, per germline. There are 14 residues in the CDR3. In DNA, the CDR3 is TGTGCCAGCAGCGTAGCTAGCGGATACAATGAGCAGTTCTTC. Translating it yields CASSVASGYNEQFF.

This chain joins TRBV7-2 and TRBJ2-5; 10 bases line up with TRBD2. Trimming took 0 bases from V and 2 from J; bases not matched to a gene: 3. CDR3 length equals 16 residues. The germline V gene encodes CDR1 SGHTA and CDR2 FQGNSA. DNA of the CDR3: TGTGCCAGCAGCTTAGCCGGACTAGCGGAACAAGAGACCCAGTACTTC. This encodes CASSLAGLAEQETQYF.

The gene calls are TRBV18 and TRBJ2-1; TRBD2 aligns across 10 bases. The length of the CDR3 is 15 residues. V lost 8 bases and J lost 1; bases outside the gene matches: 5. The germline V gene has CDR1 KGHSH and CDR2 LQKENI. The CDR3 region has the DNA TGTGCCAGCAAACTAGCGGGACTGTCCTACAATGAGCAGTTCTTC. Residues: CASKLAGLSYNEQFF.

J is TRBJ2-5 and V is TRBV9, with 9 bases aligning to TRBD1. Judging by the DNA end, TRBJ2-7 fits better; the J call may be wrong. Germline-derived CDR1 and CDR2 are SGDLS and YYNGEE. The CDR3 sequence is 16 residues long. The CDR3 sequence is CASSVGQGSSSYEQYF. The CDR3 DNA is TGTGCCAGCAGCGTGGGACAGGGATCAAGCTCCTACGAGCAGTACTTC.

The chain has TRBV12-5 and TRBJ2-2; D may correspond to TRBD1 or TRBD2 (5 bases each). V lost 4 bases and J lost 4, with 19 bases in between. The germline gives CDR1 LGHNT, CDR2 FRNRAP. This CDR3 is 17 amino acids long. The CDR3 loop is CASGWDDLTEFTGELFF. CDR3 nucleotides: TGTGCTAGTGGTTGGGACGATCTGACAGAGTTCACCGGGGAGCTGTTTTTT.

The rearrangement links TRBV18 to TRBJ1-2; D is unclear. With 3 bases removed from V and 2 bases from J, the gap between germline ends came to 7 bases. CDR1 is KGHSH and CDR2 is LQKENI in the germline V gene. CDR3 size: 13 residues. CDR3 protein: CASSPPGNYGYTF. The CDR3 DNA reads as TGTGCCAGCTCACCGCCCGGGAACTATGGCTACACCTTC.

This chain joins TRBV2 and TRBJ1-2; D is uncertain. CDR3 length: 12 amino acids. V lost 3 bases and J lost 2, with 4 bases in between. In germline, CDR1 is SNHLY, CDR2 FYNNEI. CDR3 bases: TGTGCCAGCAGTGAGAGCAACTATGGCTACACCTTC. As protein: CASSESNYGYTF.

This chain connects TRBV19 to TRBJ1-1, with TRBD1 as a possible D gene (5 bases). The CDR3 extends over 12 amino acids. CDR1 and CDR2 from the germline V gene are LNHDA and SQIVND (reference sequence). The V gene lost 7 bases and the J gene lost 13 bases, with 19 bases spanning the gap. The CDR3 DNA follows: TGTGCCAGTAACTCCCAGGGTGGAGTAAGTTTCTTT. Translating it yields CASNSQGGVSFF.

V is TRBV30 and J is TRBJ1-3; the match to TRBD1 covers 7 bases. This CDR3 has 13 residues. Germline V gives CDR1 GTSNPN, CDR2 SVGIG (reference sequence). The trim removed 4 bases at V and 11 bases at J, leaving 11 bases unmatched. The DNA of the CDR3 is TGTGCCTGGACCTTTTCGGACAGGATGCCCATATATTTT. Protein sequence: CAWTFSDRMPIYF.

V and J are TRBV5-1 and TRBJ2-1; no clear D gene. The germline V gene has CDR1 SGHRS and CDR2 YFSETQ. The CDR3 has 20 residues. The V gene lost 0 bases and the J gene lost 0 bases, with 22 bases spanning the gap. CDR3 DNA: TGCGCCAGCAGCTTGGGGAGACCAAGGTCCCTTCCCAGCTCCTACAATGAGCAGTTCTTC. Amino acids: CASSLGRPRSLPSSYNEQFF.

This chain connects TRBV30 to TRBJ1-1, with a weak D call TRBD1 (6 bases). The germline V gene encodes CDR1 GTSNPN and CDR2 SVGIG (reference sequence). This CDR3 is built from 14 residues. The V end lost 3 bases, the J end lost 5 bases, and 16 bases lay between the germline ends. The CDR3 DNA is TGTGCCTGGAGCGTCCGCAGGGGAAGTACTGAAGCTTTCTTT. Its protein product is CAWSVRRGSTEAFF.